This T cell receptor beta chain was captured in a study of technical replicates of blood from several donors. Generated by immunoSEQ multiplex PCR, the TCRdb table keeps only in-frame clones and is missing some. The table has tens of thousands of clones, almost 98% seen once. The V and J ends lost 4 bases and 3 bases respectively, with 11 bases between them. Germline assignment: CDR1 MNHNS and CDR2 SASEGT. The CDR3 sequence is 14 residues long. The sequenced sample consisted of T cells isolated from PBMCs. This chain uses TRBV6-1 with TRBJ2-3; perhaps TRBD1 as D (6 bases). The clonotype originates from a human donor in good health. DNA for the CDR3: TGTGCCAGCAGTGGAAGGACAGATACAGATACGCAGTATTTT. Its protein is CASSGRTDTDTQYF.